Below are 13 T cell receptor beta chains sequenced from a single sample in a study of blood T cell repertoires in COVID-19. Data came from immunoSEQ multiplex PCR; TCRdb stores just in-frame clones and leaves some out. The table records about 120,000 clones, roughly 84% of them present only once. The sample comprised PBMCs or T cells enriched from blood (not recorded which). The receptors were gathered from a woman aged 30 to 39 who had recovered from COVID-19.

The chain uses TRBV28 and TRBJ2-7; D remains ambiguous. This CDR3 region has 14 residues. The V gene lost 8 bases and the J gene lost 0 bases, with 14 bases spanning the gap. Germline V gene sequence: CDR1 MDHEN, CDR2 SYDVKM. Here the CDR3 reads CASAYSRLSYEQYF. The CDR3 DNA reads TGTGCCAGCGCCTACAGCCGTCTCTCCTACGAGCAGTACTTC.

The genes are TRBV5-6 and TRBJ1-4; no firm D call. The CDR3 is 14 residues long. Germline loops: CDR1 SGHDT, CDR2 YYEEEE. Deletions cut 1 base from V and 6 bases from J, with 10 bases between. CDR3 in amino acids: CASSLWATYEKLFF. CDR3 DNA: TGTGCCAGCAGCTTGTGGGCCACCTATGAAAAACTGTTTTTT. The whole variable domain, remainder taken from reference TRBV5-6 and TRBJ1-4, is DAGVTQSPTHLIKTRGQQVTLRCSPKSGHDTVSWYQQALGQGPQFIFQYYEEEERQRGNFPDRFSGHQFPNYSSELNVNALLLGDSALYLCASSLWATYEKLFFGSGTQLSVL.

This clone was detected once. CDR3 sequence: CARRGSYGYTF. CDR3 DNA: TGTGCCAGAAGGGGGAGTTACGGCTACACCTTC. The rearrangement joins TRBV5-3 to TRBJ1-2; D remains unclear. TRBV5-3 is marked as an open reading frame, function uncertain. The CDR3 is made up of 11 amino acids. The V end was cut by 5 bases, the J end by 8 bases, with 10 bases between.

The V and J genes are TRBV12-3 or TRBV12-4 and TRBJ1-5; D unresolved. The CDR3 spans 13 residues. V dropped 4 bases and J dropped 7 bases, with 11 bases sitting between them. CDR3 sequence: CASSSAGEQPQHF. The CDR3 DNA follows: TGTGCCAGCAGTTCGGCCGGGGAACAGCCCCAGCATTTT.

The chain carries TRBV28 and TRBJ1-2; the D gene is possibly TRBD1 (6 bases). The V end was cut by 1 base, the J end by 5 bases, with 14 bases between. The CDR3 has 15 amino acids. Germline CDR1 reads MDHEN; CDR2 reads SYDVKM. CDR3 sequence reads: CASSLSGVGQYGYTF. The CDR3 DNA reads as TGTGCCAGCAGTTTATCAGGGGTGGGTCAGTATGGCTACACCTTC.

V gene TRBV7-6 combines with J gene TRBJ2-1; TRBD1 matches at 7 bases. The J segment lost 9 bases and the V segment lost 5 bases, leaving 4 bases of the junction unmatched. The CDR3 has 12 residues. Germline values: CDR1 SGHVS, CDR2 FNYEAQ. The CDR3 nucleotides are TGTGCCAGCAGCCCAGGGGGAATTGAGCAGTTCTTC. Residues: CASSPGGIEQFF.

The chain links TRBV3-1 (or the pseudogene TRBV3-2) to TRBJ2-1, with TRBD2 matching 9 bases. J gave up 7 bases and V 0 bases, and 7 bases lay outside the gene matches. Germline CDR1 LGHDT, CDR2 YNNKEL (reference sequence). CDR3 length: 16 amino acids. CDR3 protein: CASSQDWLAGRNEQFF. Written as DNA, the CDR3 is TGTGCCAGCAGCCAAGATTGGCTAGCGGGAAGGAATGAGCAGTTCTTC.

The chain has TRBV5-4 and TRBJ2-7; 10 nucleotides line up with TRBD2. J was trimmed by 6 bases and V by 0 bases; bases with no gene match: 9. There are 16 residues in the CDR3. From germline, CDR1 is SGHNT and CDR2 YYREEE (reference sequence). For the CDR3, the DNA is TGTGCCAGCAGCTTGGGCCCTCTAGCGGGAGCGGGCGAGCAGTACTTC. It codes for CASSLGPLAGAGEQYF. Full variable domain (missing parts from reference TRBV5-4 and TRBJ2-7): ETGVTQSPTHLIKTRGQQVTLRCSSQSGHNTVSWYQQALGQGPQFIFQYYREEENGRGNFPPRFSGLQFPNYSSELNVNALELDDSALYLCASSLGPLAGAGEQYFGPGTRLTVT.

This clone occurred once. The chain joins TRBV6-4 to TRBJ1-6; D unresolved. This CDR3 is 14 amino acids long. V lost 6 bases to trimming and J lost 5 bases, with 11 bases between them. Germline V CDR1 and CDR2: MRHNA, SNTAGT. CDR3 region: CASSSTGDNSPLHF. The CDR3 DNA sequence: TGTGCCAGCAGCTCGACCGGAGATAATTCACCCCTCCACTTT.

This rearrangement joins TRBV15 to TRBJ2-5; no clear D. The CDR3 contains 15 residues. Germline assignment: CDR1 LNHNV and CDR2 YYDKDF (reference sequence). V dropped 1 base and J dropped 0 bases, with 9 bases sitting between them. CDR3 residues: CATSRGATDQETQYF. The CDR3 DNA reads TGTGCCACCAGCAGAGGGGCGACCGACCAAGAGACCCAGTACTTC.

The chain employs TRBV6-1 and TRBJ1-4, with D uncertain. The germline CDR1 and CDR2 sequences are MNHNS and SASEGT. The CDR3 runs to 16 residues. Trimming pared 1 base from V and 5 bases from J, leaving 14 bases between. For the CDR3, the DNA is TGTGCCAGCAGTGAAGGAAGCCTGTCCCCCAATGAAAAACTGTTTTTT. Translation: CASSEGSLSPNEKLFF.

The chain recombines TRBV7-8 with TRBJ2-1, with 14 bases identical to TRBD2. With 3 bases clipped from V and 0 bases from J, the junction kept 10 bases outside the gene matches. The CDR3 runs 20 residues. The germline CDR1 and CDR2 sequences are SGHVS and FQNEAQ. The CDR3 here is CASSFRRTSGRSSSYNEQFF. The DNA for the CDR3 is TGTGCCAGCAGCTTCCGCAGGACTAGCGGGAGGTCGAGCTCCTACAATGAGCAGTTCTTC.

The J gene is TRBJ2-5, the V gene TRBV5-4, with 11 bases identical to TRBD2. V trimming: 2 bases; J trimming: 5 bases; junction bases outside the gene matches: 5. The CDR3 length is 15 residues. CDR1 is SGHNT, CDR2 YYREEE, per germline (reference sequence). This CDR3 reads CASSFRLAGKETQYF. The CDR3 bases are TGTGCCAGCAGCTTTCGACTAGCGGGAAAGGAGACCCAGTACTTC.